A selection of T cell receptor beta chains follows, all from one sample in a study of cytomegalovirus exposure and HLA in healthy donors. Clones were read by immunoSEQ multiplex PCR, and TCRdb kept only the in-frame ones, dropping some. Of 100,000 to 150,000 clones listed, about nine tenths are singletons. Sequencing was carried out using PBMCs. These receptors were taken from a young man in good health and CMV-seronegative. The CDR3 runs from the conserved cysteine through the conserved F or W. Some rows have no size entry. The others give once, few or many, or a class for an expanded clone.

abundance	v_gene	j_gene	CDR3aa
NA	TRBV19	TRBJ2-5	CASRSTGVRETQYF
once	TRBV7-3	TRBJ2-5	CASSLVGQGGETQYF
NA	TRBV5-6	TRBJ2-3	CASSLRDTQYF
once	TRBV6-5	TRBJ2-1	CASSPGLADYNEQFF
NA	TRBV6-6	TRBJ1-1	CASSYGQGWTEAFF
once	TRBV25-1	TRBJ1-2	CASSEEEGGSYGYTF
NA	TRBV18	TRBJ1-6	CASSPGDSYNSPLHF
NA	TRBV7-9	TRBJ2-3	CASSSTDTQYF
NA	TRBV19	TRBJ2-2	CASRRQVTGELFF
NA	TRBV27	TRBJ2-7	CASSLVGEGSYEQYF
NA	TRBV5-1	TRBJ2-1	CASSQGLAGNEQFF
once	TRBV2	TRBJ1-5	CASSEAAGWENQPQHF